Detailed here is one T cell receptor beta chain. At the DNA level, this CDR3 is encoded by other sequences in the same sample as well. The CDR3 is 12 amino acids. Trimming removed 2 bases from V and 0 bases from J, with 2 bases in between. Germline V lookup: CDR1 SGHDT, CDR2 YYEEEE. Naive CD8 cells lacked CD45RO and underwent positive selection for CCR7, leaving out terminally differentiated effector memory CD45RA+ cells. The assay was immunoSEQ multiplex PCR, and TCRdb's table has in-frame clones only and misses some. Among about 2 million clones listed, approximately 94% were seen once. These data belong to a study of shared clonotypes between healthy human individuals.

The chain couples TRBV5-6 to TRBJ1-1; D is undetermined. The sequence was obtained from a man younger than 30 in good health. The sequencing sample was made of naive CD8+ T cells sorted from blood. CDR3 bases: TGTGCCAGCAGCTTTGTGAACACTGAAGCTTTCTTT. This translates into CASSFVNTEAFF.